This T cell receptor beta chain comes out of a study of cytomegalovirus exposure and HLA in healthy donors. In the study overall: The approximately 130 validation repertoires and the 666 first-cohort repertoires shared a platform, a later analysis reported.

In the case of this clone: As yet, its antigen is unknown.

This table comes from immunoSEQ multiplex PCR, and its TCRdb copy is limited to in-frame clones, with some not included. The data hold some 240,000 clones, with 83% observed a single time. V was clipped by 5 bases and J by 2 bases; unmatched bases: 2. Germline CDR1 MGHDK, CDR2 SYGVNS. This CDR3 region has 14 residues. Study-level results: The study flagged some 170 TCR beta chains as cytomegalovirus-associated. According to a subsequent analysis, TCR clusters identified in the first cohort showed a tendency to co-occur across the 120 validation repertoires. Usually a TCR sequence was rare, but some public TCRs were found in many donors.

This receptor was taken from a woman under 30 in good health and CMV-seronegative. Sequences were obtained from PBMCs. The chain recombines TRBV25-1 with TRBJ1-5, with 8 bases aligning to TRBD1. Written as DNA, the CDR3 is TGTGCCAGCAGTCAGACAGGGGGCAATCAGCCCCAGCATTTT. Translation gives CASSQTGGNQPQHF.